A selection of T cell receptor beta chains follows, all from one sample in a study of cytomegalovirus exposure and HLA in healthy donors. Profiled with immunoSEQ multiplex PCR; TCRdb holds only in-frame clones, not every one. The data contain roughly 300,000 clones, 80% to 90% of them singletons. The sample consisted of PBMCs. The origin of the receptors is a woman aged 18-29 years in good health and CMV-seronegative. CDR3s include the opening cysteine and the closing phenylalanine or tryptophan. Fields, in order: clone size, J gene, V gene, D gene, CDR3 DNA, CDR3 protein. The D gene is left open where the match is weak. Not every row has a clone size; where given, it reads once, few, many or a size class.

abundance: .; j_gene: TRBJ2-5; v_gene: TRBV10-3; d_gene: TRBD2; CDR3nt: TGTGCCATCAGTGAGTCAGGGGCTAGCGGGAGTGGTGCGAAGACCCAGTACTTC; CDR3aa: CAISESGASGSGAKTQYF
abundance: .; j_gene: TRBJ2-7; v_gene: TRBV18; d_gene: .; CDR3nt: TGTGCCAGCTCACCACCCAGCGGTTCCCCGTACGAGCAGTACTTC; CDR3aa: CASSPPSGSPYEQYF
abundance: .; j_gene: TRBJ1-1; v_gene: TRBV15; d_gene: TRBD1; CDR3nt: TGTGCCACCAGCAGGGCGACAGGGGCGAACACTGAAGCTTTCTTT; CDR3aa: CATSRATGANTEAFF
abundance: once; j_gene: TRBJ2-3; v_gene: TRBV11-2; d_gene: .; CDR3nt: TGTGCCAGCAGCTTAGTTGGGCCCTCTGATACGCAGTATTTT; CDR3aa: CASSLVGPSDTQYF
abundance: once; j_gene: TRBJ2-1; v_gene: TRBV9; d_gene: TRBD2; CDR3nt: TGTGCCAGCAGCCTACTAGCGGGAGGCCACAATGAGCAGTTCTTC; CDR3aa: CASSLLAGGHNEQFF
abundance: .; j_gene: TRBJ2-5; v_gene: TRBV5-1; d_gene: .; CDR3nt: TGCGCCAGCAGCTATCAGAACCAAGAGACCCAGTACTTC; CDR3aa: CASSYQNQETQYF
abundance: .; j_gene: TRBJ2-7; v_gene: TRBV19; d_gene: TRBD2; CDR3nt: TGTGCCAGTAGTCCCCTAGCGGGCGAGCAGTACTTC; CDR3aa: CASSPLAGEQYF
abundance: .; j_gene: TRBJ1-2; v_gene: TRBV28; d_gene: .; CDR3nt: TGTGCCAGTGCCGGTGGGACTAATAACTATGGCTACACCTTC; CDR3aa: CASAGGTNNYGYTF
abundance: .; j_gene: TRBJ2-1; v_gene: TRBV4-1; d_gene: .; CDR3nt: TGCGCCAGCAGAGGGTTGGGGGGATTGGACAATGAGCAGTTCTTC; CDR3aa: CASRGLGGLDNEQFF
abundance: .; j_gene: TRBJ2-7; v_gene: TRBV4-3; d_gene: TRBD1; CDR3nt: TGCGCCAGCAGCCAAGCGACAGGGGGGTACGAGCAGTACTTC; CDR3aa: CASSQATGGYEQYF
abundance: .; j_gene: TRBJ1-5; v_gene: TRBV19; d_gene: TRBD1; CDR3nt: TGTGCCAGTAGCAGCCCTCAGGGGGCGTATAGCAATCAGCCCCAGCATTTT; CDR3aa: CASSSPQGAYSNQPQHF
abundance: .; j_gene: TRBJ1-1; v_gene: TRBV6-5; d_gene: .; CDR3nt: TGTGCCAGCAGTTACGCGGGTCCGGCCACTGAAGCTTTCTTT; CDR3aa: CASSYAGPATEAFF
abundance: once; j_gene: TRBJ2-2; v_gene: TRBV19; d_gene: TRBD2; CDR3nt: TGTGCCAGTAGTCCGGGACTAGCGGGGGCCGGGGAGCTGTTTTTT; CDR3aa: CASSPGLAGAGELFF
abundance: .; j_gene: TRBJ2-5; v_gene: TRBV9; d_gene: TRBD2; CDR3nt: TGTGCCAGCAGGCAGACTAGCGGGTCTGAGACCCAGTACTTC; CDR3aa: CASRQTSGSETQYF
abundance: .; j_gene: TRBJ1-1; v_gene: TRBV5-4; d_gene: .; CDR3nt: TGTGCCAGCAGCTTCTTGCACCCAGGGGCGGACACTGAAGCTTTCTTT; CDR3aa: CASSFLHPGADTEAFF
abundance: .; j_gene: TRBJ2-5; v_gene: TRBV19; d_gene: TRBD1; CDR3nt: TGTGCCAGTAGTCTCGAGGGACAGGGGACGGAGACCCAGTACTTC; CDR3aa: CASSLEGQGTETQYF
abundance: .; j_gene: TRBJ1-5; v_gene: TRBV18; d_gene: .; CDR3nt: TGTGCCAGCTCACCGGAGGGATCGGGGGGGAGCAATCAGCCCCAGCATTTT; CDR3aa: CASSPEGSGGSNQPQHF
abundance: .; j_gene: TRBJ2-1; v_gene: TRBV19; d_gene: TRBD1; CDR3nt: TGTGCCAGTAGGTCGGGACAGGGCAATGAGCAGTTCTTC; CDR3aa: CASRSGQGNEQFF
abundance: .; j_gene: TRBJ2-2; v_gene: TRBV5-1; d_gene: .; CDR3nt: TGCGCCAGCAGCTCACCCGGGACTCCCCACACCGGGGAGCTGTTTTTT; CDR3aa: CASSSPGTPHTGELFF
abundance: few; j_gene: TRBJ1-1; v_gene: TRBV6-5; d_gene: .; CDR3nt: TGTGCCAGCAGAAGTGCGGGGGTCCTGAACACTGAAGCTTTCTTT; CDR3aa: CASRSAGVLNTEAFF
abundance: .; j_gene: TRBJ1-2; v_gene: TRBV10-3; d_gene: .; CDR3nt: TGTGCCATCAGTCCTACCCGGGACGCGGGGGTAAACTATGGCTACACCTTC; CDR3aa: CAISPTRDAGVNYGYTF
abundance: .; j_gene: TRBJ2-1; v_gene: TRBV5-1; d_gene: TRBD2; CDR3nt: TGCGCCAGCAGCCCCCCGGGAACTAGCGGGACTCGGCGTGAGCAGTTCTTC; CDR3aa: CASSPPGTSGTRREQFF
abundance: .; j_gene: TRBJ2-1; v_gene: TRBV11-2; d_gene: TRBD2; CDR3nt: TGTGCCAGCAGCAAGGGGCGGGAGGGTGAGCAGTTCTTC; CDR3aa: CASSKGREGEQFF
abundance: .; j_gene: TRBJ2-7; v_gene: TRBV7-8; d_gene: .; CDR3nt: TGTGCCAGCAGACGGGGGGCAGCCTCCTACGAGCAGTACTTC; CDR3aa: CASRRGAASYEQYF
abundance: .; j_gene: TRBJ2-3; v_gene: TRBV9; d_gene: TRBD2; CDR3nt: TGTGCCAGCAGCCATGGACTAGCGGGGAGCACAGATACGCAGTATTTT; CDR3aa: CASSHGLAGSTDTQYF
abundance: .; j_gene: TRBJ2-2; v_gene: TRBV7-2; d_gene: .; CDR3nt: TGTGCCAGCAGCTTCGAGCCGGTCACCGGGGAGCTGTTTTTT; CDR3aa: CASSFEPVTGELFF
abundance: .; j_gene: TRBJ2-5; v_gene: TRBV27; d_gene: TRBD2; CDR3nt: TGTGCCAGCAGGCGGACTAGCGGGAGCAGAAAGACCCAGTACTTC; CDR3aa: CASRRTSGSRKTQYF
abundance: .; j_gene: TRBJ2-7; v_gene: TRBV20-1; d_gene: .; CDR3nt: TGCAGTGCTAGTGAGGGTAACGAGCAGTACTTC; CDR3aa: CSASEGNEQYF
abundance: .; j_gene: TRBJ2-1; v_gene: TRBV19; d_gene: TRBD2; CDR3nt: TGTGCCAGTAGTATAGGGCGCGGGAGGGCCGGGAATGAGCAGTTCTTC; CDR3aa: CASSIGRGRAGNEQFF
abundance: .; j_gene: TRBJ2-7; v_gene: TRBV27; d_gene: TRBD2; CDR3nt: TGTGCCAGCAGTTTTGGCGGGGGGACTAGCGGGGGGCCCTCCTACGAGCAGTACTTC; CDR3aa: CASSFGGGTSGGPSYEQYF
abundance: .; j_gene: TRBJ2-1; v_gene: TRBV29-1; d_gene: .; CDR3nt: TGCAGCGGTATGACCGGAGCCGGCTCCTACAATGAGCAGTTCTTC; CDR3aa: CSGMTGAGSYNEQFF
abundance: .; j_gene: TRBJ2-3; v_gene: TRBV11-3; d_gene: .; CDR3nt: TGTGCCAGCAGCCGGAATATAGGAGGAAGCACAGATACGCAGTATTTT; CDR3aa: CASSRNIGGSTDTQYF
abundance: .; j_gene: TRBJ1-2; v_gene: TRBV27; d_gene: .; CDR3nt: TGTGCCAGCAGTTTATTGGAGGGGAATGGCTACACCTTC; CDR3aa: CASSLLEGNGYTF
abundance: .; j_gene: TRBJ2-3; v_gene: TRBV2; d_gene: .; CDR3nt: TGTGCCAGCATGGGTGCGGGCACAGATACGCAGTATTTT; CDR3aa: CASMGAGTDTQYF
abundance: .; j_gene: TRBJ2-3; v_gene: TRBV6-5; d_gene: .; CDR3nt: TGTGCCAGCAGTTACTCCCCGACACACACAGATACGCAGTATTTT; CDR3aa: CASSYSPTHTDTQYF
abundance: .; j_gene: TRBJ2-2; v_gene: TRBV19; d_gene: .; CDR3nt: TGTGCCAGTAGTATAGATCAGCGGAACACCGGGGAGCTGTTTTTT; CDR3aa: CASSIDQRNTGELFF
abundance: once; j_gene: TRBJ2-1; v_gene: TRBV6-4; d_gene: .; CDR3nt: TGTGCCAGCAGTGACTGGGAGTACAATGAGCAGTTCTTC; CDR3aa: CASSDWEYNEQFF
abundance: few; j_gene: TRBJ1-2; v_gene: TRBV6-1; d_gene: .; CDR3nt: TGTGCCAGCAGTGAATATGAGGCCCACTATGGCTACACCTTC; CDR3aa: CASSEYEAHYGYTF
abundance: .; j_gene: TRBJ2-7; v_gene: TRBV13; d_gene: TRBD1; CDR3nt: TGTGCCAGCAGCCGGGACAGGGACCACGAGCAGTACTTC; CDR3aa: CASSRDRDHEQYF
abundance: .; j_gene: TRBJ1-5; v_gene: TRBV4-1; d_gene: .; CDR3nt: TGCGCCAGCAGCCAAGAAGGGGCCACGGGTCTCGGGAGGGCCCAGCATTTT; CDR3aa: CASSQEGATGLGRAQHF
abundance: .; j_gene: TRBJ2-3; v_gene: TRBV6-5; d_gene: TRBD2; CDR3nt: TGTGCCAGCAGGGCGGGAGGGATGGGAGATACGCAGTATTTT; CDR3aa: CASRAGGMGDTQYF
abundance: .; j_gene: TRBJ1-2; v_gene: TRBV18; d_gene: .; CDR3nt: TGTGCCAGCTCACCTTCCCAGTACTATGGCTACACCTTC; CDR3aa: CASSPSQYYGYTF
abundance: once; j_gene: TRBJ2-6; v_gene: TRBV18; d_gene: .; CDR3nt: TGTGCCAGCTCACCTAGAGATATGACACGGGATTCTGGGGCCAACGTCCTGACTTTC; CDR3aa: CASSPRDMTRDSGANVLTF
abundance: .; j_gene: TRBJ2-3; v_gene: TRBV5-1; d_gene: .; CDR3nt: TGCGCCAGCAGCTTGGAGACAACCCGCGGGACAGATACGCAGTATTTT; CDR3aa: CASSLETTRGTDTQYF
abundance: .; j_gene: TRBJ2-1; v_gene: TRBV6-5; d_gene: TRBD1; CDR3nt: TGTGCCAGCAGGGGAGGACAGGGAGTGTACAATGAGCAGTTCTTC; CDR3aa: CASRGGQGVYNEQFF
abundance: .; j_gene: TRBJ2-1; v_gene: TRBV9; d_gene: TRBD2; CDR3nt: TGTGCCAGCAGCCCTTTAGCGGGAGATGGCAATGAGCAGTTCTTC; CDR3aa: CASSPLAGDGNEQFF
abundance: .; j_gene: TRBJ2-1; v_gene: TRBV11-2; d_gene: .; CDR3nt: TGTGCCAGCAGCTCTTTCCCTAATAGGGGTGGGGGGTCTGACAATGAGCAGTTCTTC; CDR3aa: CASSSFPNRGGGSDNEQFF
abundance: .; j_gene: TRBJ2-1; v_gene: TRBV7-2; d_gene: .; CDR3nt: TGTGCCAGCATCCGAACTATAGGGAGCAATGAGCAGTTCTTC; CDR3aa: CASIRTIGSNEQFF
abundance: .; j_gene: TRBJ2-7; v_gene: TRBV2; d_gene: TRBD2; CDR3nt: TGTGCCAGCAGTGAAGGACTAGCGGATTCCTACGAGCAGTACTTC; CDR3aa: CASSEGLADSYEQYF
abundance: .; j_gene: TRBJ1-2; v_gene: TRBV19; d_gene: .; CDR3nt: TGTGCCAGTAGTATAGATGGCCAGGTTCTTTATGGCTACACCTTC; CDR3aa: CASSIDGQVLYGYTF
abundance: .; j_gene: TRBJ2-5; v_gene: TRBV30; d_gene: TRBD2; CDR3nt: TGTGCCTGGAGTGGACGGGAGGTACAAGAGACCCAGTACTTC; CDR3aa: CAWSGREVQETQYF
abundance: .; j_gene: TRBJ2-3; v_gene: TRBV15; d_gene: TRBD2; CDR3nt: TGTGCCACCAGCACTAGGACTAGCGGCACAGATACGCAGTATTTT; CDR3aa: CATSTRTSGTDTQYF
abundance: .; j_gene: TRBJ2-7; v_gene: TRBV15; d_gene: .; CDR3nt: TGTGCCACCAGCAGAGACAGGACATCGAGAGAGCAGTACTTC; CDR3aa: CATSRDRTSREQYF
abundance: .; j_gene: TRBJ1-5; v_gene: TRBV28; d_gene: .; CDR3nt: TGTGCCAGCAGACAAGACAGGAGGAGCTTCCCCCAGCATTTT; CDR3aa: CASRQDRRSFPQHF